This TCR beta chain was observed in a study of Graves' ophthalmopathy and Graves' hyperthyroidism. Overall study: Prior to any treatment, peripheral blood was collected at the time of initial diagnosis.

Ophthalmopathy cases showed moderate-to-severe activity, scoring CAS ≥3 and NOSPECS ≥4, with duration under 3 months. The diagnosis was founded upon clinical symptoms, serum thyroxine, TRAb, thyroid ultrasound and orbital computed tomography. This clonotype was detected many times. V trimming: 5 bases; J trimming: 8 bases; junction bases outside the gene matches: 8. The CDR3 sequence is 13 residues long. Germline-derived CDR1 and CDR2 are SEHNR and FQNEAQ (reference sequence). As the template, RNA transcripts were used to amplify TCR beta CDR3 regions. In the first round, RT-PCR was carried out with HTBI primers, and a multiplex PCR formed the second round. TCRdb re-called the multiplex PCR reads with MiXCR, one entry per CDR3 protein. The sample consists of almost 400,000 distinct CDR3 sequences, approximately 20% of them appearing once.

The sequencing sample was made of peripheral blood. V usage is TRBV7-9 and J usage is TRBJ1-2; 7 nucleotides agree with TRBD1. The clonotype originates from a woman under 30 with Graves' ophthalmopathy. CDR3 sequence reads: CASSLTGKGGYTF. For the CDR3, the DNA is TGTGCCAGCAGCCTGACAGGGAAGGGCGGCTACACCTTC.